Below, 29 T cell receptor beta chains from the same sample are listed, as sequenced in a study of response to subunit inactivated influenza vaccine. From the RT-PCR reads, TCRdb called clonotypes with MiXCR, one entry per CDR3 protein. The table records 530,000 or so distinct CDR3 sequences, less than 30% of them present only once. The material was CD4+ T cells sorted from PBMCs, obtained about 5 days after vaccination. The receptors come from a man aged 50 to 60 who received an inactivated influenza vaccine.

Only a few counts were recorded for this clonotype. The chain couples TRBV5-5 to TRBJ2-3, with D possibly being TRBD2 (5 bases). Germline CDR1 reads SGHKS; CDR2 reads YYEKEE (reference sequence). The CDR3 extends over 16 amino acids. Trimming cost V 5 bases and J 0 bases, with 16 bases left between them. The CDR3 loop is CASRGPTGYSTDTQYF. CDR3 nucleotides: TGTGCCAGCAGAGGACCCACGGGGTATAGCACAGATACGCAGTATTTT.

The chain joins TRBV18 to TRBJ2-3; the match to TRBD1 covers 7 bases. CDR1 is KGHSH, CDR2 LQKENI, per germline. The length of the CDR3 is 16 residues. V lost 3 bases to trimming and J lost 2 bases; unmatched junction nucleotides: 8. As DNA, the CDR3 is TGTGCCAGCTCACCTAAGAGACAGGGTTCCACAGATACGCAGTATTTT. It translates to CASSPKRQGSTDTQYF.

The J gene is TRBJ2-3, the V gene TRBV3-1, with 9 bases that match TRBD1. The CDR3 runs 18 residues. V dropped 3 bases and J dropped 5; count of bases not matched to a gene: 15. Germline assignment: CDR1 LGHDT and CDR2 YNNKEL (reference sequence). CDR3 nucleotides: TGTGCCAGCAGCCAGAGAATGACCGGGACAGGGTTTAAAGATACGCAGTATTTT. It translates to CASSQRMTGTGFKDTQYF.

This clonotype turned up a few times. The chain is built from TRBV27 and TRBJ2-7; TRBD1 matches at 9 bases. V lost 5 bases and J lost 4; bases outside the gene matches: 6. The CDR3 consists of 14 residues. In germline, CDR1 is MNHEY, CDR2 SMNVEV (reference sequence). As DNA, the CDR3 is TGTGCCAGCAGTCTGACAGGGGGAGGGTACGAGCAGTACTTC. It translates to CASSLTGGGYEQYF.

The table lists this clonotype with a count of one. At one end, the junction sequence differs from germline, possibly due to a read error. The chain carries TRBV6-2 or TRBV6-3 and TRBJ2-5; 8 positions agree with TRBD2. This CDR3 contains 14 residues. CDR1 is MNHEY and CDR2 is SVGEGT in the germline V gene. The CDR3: CASKGTRLGETRYF. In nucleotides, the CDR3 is TGTGCCAGCAAAGGGACTAGGCTCGGGGAGACCCGGTACTTC.

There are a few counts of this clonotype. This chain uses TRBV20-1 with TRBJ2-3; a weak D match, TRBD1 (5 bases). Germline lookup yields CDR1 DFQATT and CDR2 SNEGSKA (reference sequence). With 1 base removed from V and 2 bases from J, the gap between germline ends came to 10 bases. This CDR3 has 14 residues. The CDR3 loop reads CSARGQTHTDTQYF. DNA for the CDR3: TGCAGTGCTAGAGGACAGACTCACACAGATACGCAGTATTTT.

CDR3 protein: CSARDRGQGAYNEQFF. The CDR3 coding sequence is TGCAGTGCTAGAGATCGAGGACAGGGGGCTTACAATGAGCAGTTCTTC. The chain links TRBV20-1 to TRBJ2-1, with 11 bases fitting TRBD1. Per the germline V gene, CDR1 is DFQATT and CDR2 is SNEGSKA (reference sequence). This CDR3 contains 16 residues. The V gene end was trimmed by 0 bases and the J gene end by 4 bases; junction bases not matched to a gene: 5.

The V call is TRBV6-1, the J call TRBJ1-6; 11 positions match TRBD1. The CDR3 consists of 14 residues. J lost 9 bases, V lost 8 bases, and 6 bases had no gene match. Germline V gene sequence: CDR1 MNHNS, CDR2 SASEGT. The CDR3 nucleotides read TGTGCCAGCGCCAAGGGACAGGGGGTTTCACCCCTCCACTTT. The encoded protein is CASAKGQGVSPLHF.

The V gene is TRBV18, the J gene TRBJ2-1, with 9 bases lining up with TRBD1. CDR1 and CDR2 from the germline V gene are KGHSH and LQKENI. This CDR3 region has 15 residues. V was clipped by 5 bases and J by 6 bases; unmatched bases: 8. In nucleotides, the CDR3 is TGTGCCAGCTCAACGGGACAGGGAGTGTTCAATGAGCAGTTCTTC. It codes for CASSTGQGVFNEQFF.

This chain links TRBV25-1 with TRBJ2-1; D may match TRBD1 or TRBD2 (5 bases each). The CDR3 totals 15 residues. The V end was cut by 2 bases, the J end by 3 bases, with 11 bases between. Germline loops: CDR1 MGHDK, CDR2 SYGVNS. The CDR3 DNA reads TGTGCCAGCAGTGAAAGCGGCAGGGTCTACAATGAGCAGTTCTTC. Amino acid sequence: CASSESGRVYNEQFF.

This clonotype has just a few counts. CDR3 bases: TGTGCCAGCAGCGAGGGGCAGGAGAGCCACGAGCAGTACTTC. Translated: CASSEGQESHEQYF. The chain links TRBV9 to TRBJ2-7; D may be TRBD1 (5 bases). The V end lost 3 bases, the J end lost 5 bases, and 15 bases lay between the germline ends. Germline CDR1 is SGDLS and CDR2 is YYNGEE. The length of the CDR3 is 14 residues.

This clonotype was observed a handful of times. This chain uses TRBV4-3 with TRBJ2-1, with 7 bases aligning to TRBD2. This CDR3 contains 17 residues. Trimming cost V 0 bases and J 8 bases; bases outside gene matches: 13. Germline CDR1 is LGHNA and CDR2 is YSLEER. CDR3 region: CASSQESSGTPLDEQFF. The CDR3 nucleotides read TGCGCCAGCAGCCAAGAATCCAGCGGGACCCCACTGGATGAGCAGTTCTTC.

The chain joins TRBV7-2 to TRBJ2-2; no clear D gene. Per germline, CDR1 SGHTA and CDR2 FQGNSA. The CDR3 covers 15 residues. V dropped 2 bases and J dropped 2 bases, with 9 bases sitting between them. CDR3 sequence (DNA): TGTGCCAGCAGCTTAACACCGACCAACACCGGGGAGCTGTTTTTT. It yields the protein CASSLTPTNTGELFF. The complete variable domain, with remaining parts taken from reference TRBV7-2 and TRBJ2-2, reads GAGVSQSPSNKVTEKGKDVELRCDPISGHTALYWYRQSLGQGLEFLIYFQGNSAPDKSGLPSDRFSAERTGGSVSTLTIQRTQQEDSAVYLCASSLTPTNTGELFFGEGSRLTVL.

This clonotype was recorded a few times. The DNA for the CDR3 is TGTGCCAGCAGCCAAGATAGGCCAAGTGAGCAGTTCTTC. Translated: CASSQDRPSEQFF. V gene TRBV4-2 combines with J gene TRBJ2-1; D ambiguous. CDR3 length: 13 amino acids. V lost 0 bases, J lost 9 bases, and 9 bases lay in between. Per germline, CDR1 LGHNA and CDR2 YNFKEQ.

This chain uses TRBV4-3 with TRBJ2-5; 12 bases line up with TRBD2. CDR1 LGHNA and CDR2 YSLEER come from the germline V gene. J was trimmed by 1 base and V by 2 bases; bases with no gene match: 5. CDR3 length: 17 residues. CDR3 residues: CASSQLSTSGGQETQYF. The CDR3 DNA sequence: TGCGCCAGCAGCCAATTATCGACTAGCGGGGGCCAAGAGACCCAGTACTTC.

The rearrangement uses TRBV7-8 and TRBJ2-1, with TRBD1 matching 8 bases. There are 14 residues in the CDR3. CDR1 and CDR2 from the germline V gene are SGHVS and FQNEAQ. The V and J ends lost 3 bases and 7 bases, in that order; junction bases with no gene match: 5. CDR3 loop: CASSFRTGRNEQFF. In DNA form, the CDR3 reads TGTGCCAGCAGCTTTAGGACAGGGAGGAATGAGCAGTTCTTC.

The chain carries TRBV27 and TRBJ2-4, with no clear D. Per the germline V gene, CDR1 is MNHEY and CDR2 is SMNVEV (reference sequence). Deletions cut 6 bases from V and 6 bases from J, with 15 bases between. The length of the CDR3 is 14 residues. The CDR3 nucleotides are TGTGCCAGCAGAGAAGACCTTAGAAGAAACATTCAGTACTTC. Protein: CASREDLRRNIQYF.

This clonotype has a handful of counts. DNA of the CDR3: TGTGCCAGCAGCGCGGACAGGGGCCCCTACGAGCAGTACTTC. This sequence encodes CASSADRGPYEQYF. V usage is TRBV7-2 and J usage is TRBJ2-7; 9 bases line up with TRBD1. The CDR3 runs to 14 residues. The V segment lost 5 bases and the J segment 2 bases; nucleotides outside the gene matches: 4. Germline CDR1 and CDR2: SGHTA and FQGNSA.

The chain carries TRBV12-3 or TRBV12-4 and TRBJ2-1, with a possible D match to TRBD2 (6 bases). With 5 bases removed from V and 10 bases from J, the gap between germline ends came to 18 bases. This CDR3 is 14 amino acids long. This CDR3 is CASSLSTRSREQFF. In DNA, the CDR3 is TGTGCCAGCAGTCTCTCGACTAGATCACGCGAGCAGTTCTTC.

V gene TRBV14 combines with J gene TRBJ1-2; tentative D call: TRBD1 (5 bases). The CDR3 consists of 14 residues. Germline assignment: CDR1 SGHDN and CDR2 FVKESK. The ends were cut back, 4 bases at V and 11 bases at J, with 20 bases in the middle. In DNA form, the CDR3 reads TGTGCCAGCAGCCCCCGCTGGGGGGACTCGGGATACACCTTC. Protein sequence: CASSPRWGDSGYTF.

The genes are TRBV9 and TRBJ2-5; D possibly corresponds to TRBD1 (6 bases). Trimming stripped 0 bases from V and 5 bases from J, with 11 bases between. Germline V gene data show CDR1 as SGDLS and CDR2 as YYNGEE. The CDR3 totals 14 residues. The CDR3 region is CASSVGSQGETQYF. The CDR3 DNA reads TGTGCCAGCAGCGTAGGATCACAGGGCGAGACCCAGTACTTC.

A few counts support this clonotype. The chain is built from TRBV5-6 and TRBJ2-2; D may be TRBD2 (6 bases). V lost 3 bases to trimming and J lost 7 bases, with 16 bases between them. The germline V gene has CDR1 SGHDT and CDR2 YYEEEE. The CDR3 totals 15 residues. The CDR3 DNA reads TGTGCCAGCAGCTGGACTTCGGGGGAGAACGGGGAGCTGTTTTTT. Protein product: CASSWTSGENGELFF.

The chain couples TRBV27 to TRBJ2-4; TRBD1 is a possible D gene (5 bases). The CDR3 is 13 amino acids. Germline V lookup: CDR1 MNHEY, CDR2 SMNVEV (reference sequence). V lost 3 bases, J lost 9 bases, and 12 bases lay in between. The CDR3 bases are TGTGCCAGCAGTTTGGACACGGCCGGCATTCAGTACTTC. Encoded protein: CASSLDTAGIQYF.

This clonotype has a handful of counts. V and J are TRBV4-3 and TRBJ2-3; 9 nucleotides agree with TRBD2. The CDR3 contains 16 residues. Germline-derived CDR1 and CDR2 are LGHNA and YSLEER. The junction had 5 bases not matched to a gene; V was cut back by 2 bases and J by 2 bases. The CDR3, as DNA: TGCGCCAGCAGCCAACGACTAGCGGAATTCACAGATACGCAGTATTTT. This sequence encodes CASSQRLAEFTDTQYF.

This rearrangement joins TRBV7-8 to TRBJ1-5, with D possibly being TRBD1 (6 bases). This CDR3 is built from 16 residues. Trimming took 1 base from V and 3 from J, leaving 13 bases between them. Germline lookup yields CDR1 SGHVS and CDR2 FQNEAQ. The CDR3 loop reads CASSLGRQGLNQPQHF. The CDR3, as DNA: TGTGCCAGCAGCTTAGGCCGGCAGGGGCTCAATCAGCCCCAGCATTTT.

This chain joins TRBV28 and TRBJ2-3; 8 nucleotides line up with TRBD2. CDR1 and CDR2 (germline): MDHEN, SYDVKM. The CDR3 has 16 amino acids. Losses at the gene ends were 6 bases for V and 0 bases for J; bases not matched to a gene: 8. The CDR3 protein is CASSPRAGVSTDTQYF. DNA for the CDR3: TGTGCCAGCAGCCCGAGAGCGGGGGTTAGCACAGATACGCAGTATTTT.

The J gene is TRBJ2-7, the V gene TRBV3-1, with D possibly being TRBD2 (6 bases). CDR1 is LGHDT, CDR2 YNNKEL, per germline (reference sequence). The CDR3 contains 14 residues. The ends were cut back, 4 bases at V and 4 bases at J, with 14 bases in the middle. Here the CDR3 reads CASSPPGGKYEQYF. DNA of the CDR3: TGTGCCAGCAGCCCCCCCGGGGGAAAGTACGAGCAGTACTTC.

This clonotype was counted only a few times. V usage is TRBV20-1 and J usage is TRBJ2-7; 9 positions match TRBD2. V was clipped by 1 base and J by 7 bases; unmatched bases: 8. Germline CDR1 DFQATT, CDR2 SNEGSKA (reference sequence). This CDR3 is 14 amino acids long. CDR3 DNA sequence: TGCAGTGCTAGAGGTTCTAGCGGGGAAGGGGAGCAGTACTTC. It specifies CSARGSSGEGEQYF.

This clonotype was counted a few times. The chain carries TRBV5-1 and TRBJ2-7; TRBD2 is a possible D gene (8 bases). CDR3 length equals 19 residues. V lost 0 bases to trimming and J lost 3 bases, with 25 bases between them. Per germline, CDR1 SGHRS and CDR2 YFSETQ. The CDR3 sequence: CASSLVLRGRTGPFYEQYF. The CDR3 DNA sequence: TGCGCCAGCAGCTTGGTACTTCGCGGGAGGACAGGACCTTTCTACGAGCAGTACTTC.